These 13 T cell receptor beta chains share one sample of origin, sequenced in a study of T cells after posttransplantation cyclophosphamide. Sequencing was performed with immunoSEQ multiplex PCR; in TCRdb, only in-frame clones are kept and a portion is missing. The sample shows 10,000 to 15,000 clones, no singletons; the ten largest hold 7.3%. Sequenced: PBMCs. These TCRs come from a woman aged 40-49 years in good health, CMV-negative, and a related stem cell transplant donor.

This clone occurred many times. The chain links TRBV28 to TRBJ1-1; no reliable D call. Germline V lookup: CDR1 MDHEN, CDR2 SYDVKM. The CDR3 has 16 residues. Trimming removed 6 bases from V and 1 base from J, with 18 bases in between. The CDR3 coding sequence is TGTGCCAGCAGCCCCGGGAGCGGCAGCTGGAACACTGAAGCTTTCTTT. Translating it yields CASSPGSGSWNTEAFF.

This clone was seen repeatedly, ten times or more. The chain has TRBV7-3 and TRBJ1-2; no clear D. This CDR3 contains 13 residues. CDR1 and CDR2 (germline): SGHTA, FQGTGA. The V end lost 5 bases, the J end lost 8 bases, and 15 bases lay between the germline ends. The CDR3 DNA reads as TGTGCCAGCAGCCCGGAAGGGTCTGTAGGCTACACCTTC. Encoded protein: CASSPEGSVGYTF.

Judged by abundance, this clone is medium-sized (0.01 to 0.1%). The CDR3 DNA reads TGTGCCAGCAGCTTCACATCGGGGTCCAATGAGCAGTTCTTC. Protein product: CASSFTSGSNEQFF. The chain employs TRBV7-2 and TRBJ2-1; maybe TRBD2 (5 bases). The ends were cut back, 3 bases at V and 6 bases at J, with 12 bases in the middle. From germline, CDR1 is SGHTA and CDR2 FQGNSA. This CDR3 is 14 amino acids long.

This clone was seen at least ten times. The gene calls are TRBV4-1 and TRBJ2-5, with 10 bases that match TRBD2. Germline CDR1 MGHRA, CDR2 YSYEKL. The CDR3 length is 15 residues. The J segment lost 5 bases and the V segment lost 0 bases, leaving 3 bases of the junction unmatched. This CDR3 reads CASSQELAGRETQYF. The DNA for the CDR3 is TGCGCCAGCAGCCAAGAACTAGCGGGACGGGAGACCCAGTACTTC.

Ten or more counts support this clone. The chain joins TRBV7-2 to TRBJ2-5; D is unclear. V lost 3 bases and J 2 bases, leaving 13 bases between the germline ends. Germline V lookup: CDR1 SGHTA, CDR2 FQGNSA. The CDR3 totals 15 residues. This chain's CDR3 is CASSFSAQIQETQYF. DNA for the CDR3: TGTGCCAGCAGCTTTTCGGCACAGATACAAGAGACCCAGTACTTC.

This clone was detected many times. The rearrangement uses TRBV7-9 and TRBJ2-7, with 10 bases matching TRBD2. The germline V gene encodes CDR1 SEHNR and CDR2 FQNEAQ (reference sequence). J gave up 4 bases and V 0 bases, and 6 bases lay outside the gene matches. This CDR3 has 16 residues. CDR3 residues: CASSLAIASGGYEQYF. For the CDR3, the DNA is TGTGCCAGCAGCTTAGCGATAGCTAGCGGGGGATACGAGCAGTACTTC.

Many counts were recorded for this clone. This chain connects TRBV10-3 to TRBJ1-5; D might be TRBD1 (6 bases). Germline V gene lookup returns CDR1 ENHRY and CDR2 SYGVKD. This CDR3 is 15 amino acids long. Trimming left V 0 bases short and J 5 bases short, with 11 bases between. The CDR3 DNA sequence: TGTGCCATCAGTGAGTCTGGGGGGGCGGATCAGCCCCAGCATTTT. Protein sequence: CAISESGGADQPQHF.

This clone was counted at least ten times. The chain carries TRBV19 and TRBJ1-5; a weak D match, TRBD1 (5 bases). The germline V gene has CDR1 LNHDA and CDR2 SQIVND (reference sequence). V lost 4 bases and J lost 3, with 10 bases in between. This CDR3 has 14 amino acids. The CDR3 region is CASSRQNLNQPQHF. The CDR3 DNA is TGTGCCAGTAGTAGACAGAATCTCAATCAGCCCCAGCATTTT.

This clone was seen ten or more times. This chain connects TRBV4-3 to TRBJ2-7; possible D gene TRBD2, 5 bases. With 0 bases removed from V and 7 bases from J, the gap between germline ends came to 13 bases. CDR1 and CDR2 (germline): LGHNA, YSLEER. This CDR3 spans 14 amino acids. In DNA, the CDR3 is TGCGCCAGCAGCCAAGACCGGGCCTCGGGGGAGCAGTACTTC. The encoded protein is CASSQDRASGEQYF.

This clone was seen more than once but under ten times. The chain's CDR3 is CASSVGIGPSGTDTQYF. CDR3 nucleotides: TGTGCCAGCAGCGTAGGAATCGGGCCTAGCGGAACAGATACGCAGTATTTT. This sequence joins TRBV9 and TRBJ2-3; TRBD2 matches at 7 bases. Losses at the gene ends were 0 bases for V and 3 bases for J; bases not matched to a gene: 10. Germline lookup yields CDR1 SGDLS and CDR2 YYNGEE. This CDR3 has 17 residues. Looking up the rest from reference TRBV9 and TRBJ2-3 gives the full variable domain: DSGVTQTPKHLITATGQRVTLRCSPRSGDLSVYWYQQSLDQGLQFLIQYYNGEERAKGNILERFSAQQFPDLHSELNLSSLELGDSALYFCASSVGIGPSGTDTQYFGPGTRLTVL.

This clone was seen ten or more times. The V call is TRBV7-9, the J call TRBJ2-7; 11 nucleotides agree with TRBD2. Per the germline V gene, CDR1 is SEHNR and CDR2 is FQNEAQ (reference sequence). The CDR3 extends over 17 amino acids. V lost 1 base and J lost 7; bases outside the gene matches: 12. The CDR3 coding sequence is TGTGCCAGCAGCTTAGGAGTGGATAGCGGGAGGGCAGGTGAGCAGTACTTC. It encodes CASSLGVDSGRAGEQYF.

This clone showed up many times. The rearrangement uses TRBV11-3 and TRBJ2-7, with 12 positions matching TRBD2. Germline values: CDR1 SGHNT, CDR2 YENEEA. The CDR3 sequence is 13 residues long. The ends lost 8 bases at V and 3 bases at J; junction bases unmatched: 2. CDR3 DNA sequence: TGTGCCAGCTCTAGCGGGAGGGGCTACGAGCAGTACTTC. Translated, it gives CASSSGRGYEQYF.

The table lists this clone with a few counts. The chain has TRBV11-3 and TRBJ2-3; perhaps TRBD2 as D (6 bases). Trimming left V 5 bases short and J 5 bases short, with 20 bases between. The CDR3 consists of 16 residues. CDR1 is SGHNT, CDR2 YENEEA, per germline. CDR3 sequence: CASSRPGGADGDTQYF. DNA for the CDR3: TGTGCCAGCAGCCGGCCGGGCGGGGCGGATGGAGATACGCAGTATTTT.